These 25 T cell receptor beta chains share one sample of origin, sequenced in a study of yellow fever vaccine responses in identical twins. In TCRdb, the RT-PCR reads were re-called with MiXCR into one record per CDR3 protein. The table records a few thousand distinct CDR3 sequences, around 90% of them present only once. Sequencing used T cells from blood (PBMCs), unsorted or a sorted subset (not recorded which), obtained before or after yellow fever vaccination (not recorded which). Every receptor here comes from a woman aged 18-29 years who received the yellow fever vaccine.

The chain combines TRBV29-1 with TRBJ2-7; 7 bases agree with TRBD2. The CDR3 covers 12 residues. Germline V gene sequence: CDR1 SQVTM, CDR2 ANQGSEA. V lost 5 bases, J lost 2 bases, and 3 bases stayed unmatched. The CDR3 spells CSVSSGAYEQYF. The DNA for the CDR3 is TGCAGCGTTTCCAGCGGGGCCTACGAGCAGTACTTC.

This chain connects TRBV14 to TRBJ2-1; 7 nucleotides line up with TRBD2. The CDR3 sequence is 16 residues long. Germline trimming cut 5 bases from V and 4 bases from J; bases unmatched to any gene: 11. Germline assignment: CDR1 SGHDN and CDR2 FVKESK. The CDR3 protein is CASSGRRTRMYNEQFF. As DNA, the CDR3 is TGTGCCAGCAGCGGCCGCAGGACTAGAATGTACAATGAGCAGTTCTTC.

This clonotype was detected a few times. For the CDR3, the DNA is TGTGCCAGCAGCTTCTGGGGAAACCCCAGAGAGACCCAGTACTTC. Translation: CASSFWGNPRETQYF. The J gene is TRBJ2-5, the V gene TRBV11-3; D ambiguous. Trimming removed 3 bases at V and 4 bases at J, with 15 bases between. The CDR3 is 15 amino acids. Germline V gene lookup returns CDR1 SGHNT and CDR2 YENEEA.

The chain couples TRBV23-1 to TRBJ1-1, with D tentatively TRBD1 (5 bases). TRBV23-1 is identified as an open reading frame with a role that is uncertain. Trimming removed 11 bases at V and 1 base at J, with 11 bases between. This CDR3 contains 12 residues. CDR3 residues: CAQERGNTEAFF. The CDR3 DNA sequence: TGCGCCCAGGAGAGGGGGAACACTGAAGCTTTCTTT.

This chain connects TRBV7-6 to TRBJ1-4; D is unclear. The CDR3 runs to 14 residues. From germline, CDR1 is SGHVS and CDR2 FNYEAQ. V was clipped by 5 bases and J by 7 bases, with 14 bases between them. The CDR3, as DNA: TGTGCCAGCAGCCTTACGACGGGAAGTGAAAAACTGTTTTTT. Encoded protein: CASSLTTGSEKLFF.

This clonotype was seen only a few times. The chain carries TRBV18 and TRBJ2-3; D is possibly TRBD1 (5 bases). Germline CDR1 and CDR2: KGHSH and LQKENI. CDR3 length: 15 residues. The germline V and J ends were trimmed by 3 bases and 6 bases, with 16 bases remaining between them. The CDR3 protein is CASSPSRQGWDTQYF. As DNA, the CDR3 is TGTGCCAGCTCACCCTCCAGGCAGGGATGGGATACGCAGTATTTT.

This rearrangement joins TRBV7-2 to TRBJ2-4; D gene unclear. V lost 3 bases and J 0 bases, leaving 9 bases between the germline ends. The CDR3 sequence is 15 residues long. The germline CDR1 and CDR2 sequences are SGHTA and FQGNSA. The CDR3: CASSFVVSAKNIQYF. The CDR3 DNA sequence: TGTGCCAGCAGCTTCGTGGTATCAGCCAAAAACATTCAGTACTTC.

V usage is TRBV20-1 and J usage is TRBJ2-7; no reliable D call. This CDR3 has 12 amino acids. The germline V gene encodes CDR1 DFQATT and CDR2 SNEGSKA (reference sequence). The germline V and J ends were trimmed by 6 bases and 7 bases, with 16 bases remaining between them. The CDR3 protein is CSAPSKVTEQYF. The CDR3 nucleotides read TGCAGTGCCCCCTCAAAGGTGACGGAGCAGTACTTC.

This rearrangement joins TRBV14 to TRBJ1-1, with D perhaps TRBD1 (6 bases). The CDR3 length is 15 residues. CDR1 and CDR2 (germline): SGHDN, FVKESK. V lost 1 base to trimming and J lost 0 bases, with 9 bases between them. The CDR3 loop is CASSQAGTLNTEAFF. CDR3 coding DNA: TGTGCCAGCAGCCAAGCCGGGACACTGAACACTGAAGCTTTCTTT.

This chain links TRBV5-1 with TRBJ2-1; D not certain. V was trimmed by 6 bases and J by 2 bases, leaving 6 bases between them. The V gene's germline CDR1 is SGHRS and CDR2 YFSETQ. There are 12 residues in the CDR3. This CDR3 is CASNSAYNEQFF. CDR3 DNA sequence: TGCGCCAGCAATTCAGCCTACAATGAGCAGTTCTTC.

Comments on this clonotype: At one boundary the junction diverges from the germline segment, which might be a read error. In DNA form, the CDR3 reads TGTGCCAGCAGCTCGGACAAGGAGCAGTTCTTC. This sequence encodes CASSSDKEQFF. The chain couples TRBV5-4 to TRBJ2-1, with TRBD1 as a possible D gene (5 bases). From germline, CDR1 is SGHNT and CDR2 YYREEE (reference sequence). The CDR3 has 11 amino acids.

The chain recombines TRBV18 with TRBJ2-4; D gene ambiguous. This CDR3 is built from 14 residues. Looked up from germline, CDR1 is KGHSH and CDR2 is LQKENI. V lost 0 bases and J 5 bases, leaving 8 bases between the germline ends. CDR3 in DNA: TGTGCCAGCTCACCACCCTCTTTGGAAAACATTCAGTACTTC. Protein product: CASSPPSLENIQYF.

This rearrangement joins TRBV6-1 to TRBJ1-1; D is unclear. CDR3 size: 13 residues. In germline, CDR1 is MNHNS, CDR2 SASEGT. Trimming stripped 7 bases from V and 1 base from J, with 10 bases between. CDR3 protein: CASNPLGNTEAFF. CDR3 bases: TGTGCCAGCAATCCCCTTGGGAACACTGAAGCTTTCTTT.

The DNA of the CDR3 is TGTGCCAGCACCTCCTCCTACGAGCAGTACTTC. As protein: CASTSSYEQYF. The chain links TRBV6-2 or TRBV6-3 to TRBJ2-7; D unclear. Germline V lookup: CDR1 MNHEY, CDR2 SVGEGT. Trimming removed 7 bases from V and 0 bases from J, with 4 bases in between. There are 11 residues in the CDR3.

The chain combines TRBV10-2 with TRBJ2-1, with 7 positions matching TRBD2. The ends lost 9 bases at V and 8 bases at J; junction bases unmatched: 7. This CDR3 comprises 12 residues. Per germline, CDR1 WSHSY and CDR2 SAAADI. CDR3 nucleotide sequence: TGCGCCAGTAGCGGGTTGAGGGATGAGCAGTTCTTC. Protein: CASSGLRDEQFF.

This clonotype was detected only once. The chain employs TRBV3-1 and TRBJ2-7; the D gene could be TRBD1 or TRBD2 (5 bases each). This CDR3 region has 17 residues. V was trimmed by 3 bases and J by 3 bases, leaving 21 bases between them. Germline V lookup: CDR1 LGHDT, CDR2 YNNKEL (reference sequence). The CDR3 DNA follows: TGTGCCAGCAGCCATCTTCGTCCCGGGACGGGGAACTACGAGCAGTACTTC. It is translated as CASSHLRPGTGNYEQYF.

The chain links TRBV3-1 to TRBJ2-1; 11 bases align to TRBD2. The germline V gene encodes CDR1 LGHDT and CDR2 YNNKEL (reference sequence). The length of the CDR3 is 19 residues. V trimming: 1 base; J trimming: 2 bases; junction bases outside the gene matches: 10. The CDR3 reads CASSQVLSSGRSTYNEQFF. DNA of the CDR3: TGTGCCAGCAGCCAAGTATTGTCTAGCGGGAGGAGTACCTACAATGAGCAGTTCTTC.

The chain carries TRBV12-3 or TRBV12-4 and TRBJ1-1; 8 nucleotides agree with TRBD1. V was clipped by 6 bases and J by 1 base; unmatched bases: 4. The CDR3 has 14 amino acids. In nucleotides, the CDR3 is TGTGCCAGCAGCTACACAGGGGGGAACACTGAAGCTTTCTTT. Its translation: CASSYTGGNTEAFF.

CDR3 region: CASSVRDFDNEQFF. The CDR3 DNA follows: TGTGCCAGCAGCGTCCGGGACTTCGACAATGAGCAGTTCTTC. The V call is TRBV6-1, the J call TRBJ2-1; possible D gene TRBD2, 6 bases. Germline V lookup: CDR1 MNHNS, CDR2 SASEGT. The ends were cut back, 6 bases at V and 5 bases at J, with 14 bases in the middle. The CDR3 covers 14 residues.

V is TRBV20-1 and J is TRBJ2-5; tentatively, D is TRBD2 (5 bases). Per germline, CDR1 DFQATT and CDR2 SNEGSKA (reference sequence). The V end lost 1 base, the J end lost 7 bases, and 10 bases lay between the germline ends. CDR3 size: 12 residues. The CDR3 region has the DNA TGCAGTGCTAGAGTCGGGAAGCGGACCCAGTACTTC. Translating gives CSARVGKRTQYF.

CDR3 protein: CASSLGRQGQRYNEQFF. The CDR3 nucleotides read TGTGCCAGCAGCTTGGGACGACAGGGACAGAGGTACAATGAGCAGTTCTTC. V gene TRBV5-4 combines with J gene TRBJ2-1; 7 bases align to TRBD1. The CDR3 is made up of 17 amino acids. In germline, CDR1 is SGHNT, CDR2 YYREEE (reference sequence). V shed 0 bases, J shed 4 bases, and the junction held 10 bases outside the gene matches.

The chain employs TRBV7-1 and TRBJ2-2; D not certain. TRBV7-1 is an ORF, and what it does is uncertain. Trimming took 1 base from V and 3 from J, leaving 3 bases between them. The CDR3 length is 13 residues. The CDR3 nucleotides read TGTGCCAGCAGCTCAGATGACACCGGGGAGCTGTTTTTT. This encodes CASSSDDTGELFF.

The V gene is TRBV12-3 or TRBV12-4, the J gene TRBJ2-7; TRBD1 is a possible D gene (5 bases). V was shortened by 7 bases and J by 3 bases, with 10 bases between the two germline ends. The CDR3 runs to 12 residues. The CDR3 spells CASTKQGYEQYF. The DNA for the CDR3 is TGTGCCAGCACCAAGCAGGGCTACGAGCAGTACTTC.

V usage is TRBV18 and J usage is TRBJ2-3; D is undetermined. V was clipped by 3 bases and J by 2 bases, with 9 bases between them. The CDR3 is made up of 14 amino acids. Germline V gene data show CDR1 as KGHSH and CDR2 as LQKENI. The CDR3 loop is CASSPDGPTDTQYF. The CDR3, as DNA: TGTGCCAGCTCACCGGACGGCCCCACAGATACGCAGTATTTT.

The chain has TRBV18 and TRBJ1-1, with D possibly being TRBD1 (5 bases). Deletions cut 4 bases from V and 5 bases from J, with 11 bases between. This CDR3 contains 13 residues. Germline V gene data show CDR1 as KGHSH and CDR2 as LQKENI. CDR3 loop: CASSLGTATEAFF. The CDR3 region has the DNA TGTGCCAGCTCACTTGGGACGGCTACTGAAGCTTTCTTT.